These 32 T cell receptor beta chains share one sample of origin, sequenced in a study of blood T cell repertoires in COVID-19. Sequenced by immunoSEQ multiplex PCR; TCRdb stores in-frame clones only, minus some. The sample lists roughly 320,000 clones, roughly 90% seen once, with 3.9% in the top ten. Sequenced material: PBMCs or T cells enriched from blood (not recorded which). The receptor set was obtained from a woman in her twenties or thirties who had been exposed to COVID-19.

Turning to this clone: The same CDR3 is also encoded by other DNA sequences in this sample. This chain joins TRBV2 and TRBJ2-7; D is unclear. V lost 6 bases and J 4 bases, leaving 7 bases between the germline ends. The CDR3 is 11 amino acids. Germline CDR1 SNHLY, CDR2 FYNNEI. CDR3 region: CASRDSYEQYF. The DNA of the CDR3 is TGTGCCAGCAGAGACTCGTACGAGCAGTACTTC. Looking up the rest from reference TRBV2 and TRBJ2-7 gives the full variable domain: EPEVTQTPSHQVTQMGQEVILRCVPISNHLYFYWYRQILGQKVEFLVSFYNNEISEKSEIFDDQFSVERPDGSNFTLKIRSTKLEDSAMYFCASRDSYEQYFGPGTRLTVT.

This CDR3 reads CASRGRDRGGETQYF. The CDR3 DNA reads as TGTGCCAGTAGGGGGAGGGACAGGGGTGGCGAGACCCAGTACTTC. The V and J genes are TRBV19 and TRBJ2-5; 10 positions match TRBD1. There are 15 residues in the CDR3. Germline V gene lookup returns CDR1 LNHDA and CDR2 SQIVND (reference sequence). The trim removed 6 bases at V and 5 bases at J, leaving 9 bases unmatched.

A word on this clone: One junction end disagrees with the germline gene, perhaps due to a read error. V gene TRBV10-3 combines with J gene TRBJ1-3, with a possible D match to TRBD1 (6 bases). CDR1 is ENHRY, CDR2 SYGVKD, per germline. The CDR3 is made up of 16 amino acids. The CDR3 region has the DNA TGTGCCATCACTGAGGGGGGGAGAGTCTCTGGAAACACCATATATTTT. It codes for CAITEGGRVSGNTIYF.

This sequence joins TRBV10-1 and TRBJ1-5; a weak D match, TRBD1 (6 bases). The V end lost 4 bases, the J end lost 0 bases, and 7 bases lay between the germline ends. CDR3 length equals 14 residues. Germline CDR1 and CDR2: WNHNN and SYGVQD (reference sequence). The CDR3 DNA is TGCGCCAGCAGTGGACAGGCTAGCAATCAGCCCCAGCATTTT. Its protein is CASSGQASNQPQHF.

CDR3 coding DNA: TGTGCCAGCAGGTCCGGGGGGCCCGTTAATGAAAAACTGTTTTTT. Translation gives CASRSGGPVNEKLFF. The chain joins TRBV6-5 to TRBJ1-4, with a possible D match to TRBD1 (6 bases). From germline, CDR1 is MNHEY and CDR2 SVGAGI. This CDR3 has 15 amino acids. The germline V and J ends were trimmed by 6 bases and 4 bases, with 15 bases remaining between them.

The chain employs TRBV24-1 and TRBJ2-6; TRBD1 matches 8 bases. The CDR3 is 19 amino acids. J was trimmed by 0 bases and V by 5 bases; bases with no gene match: 11. Germline V gives CDR1 KGHDR, CDR2 SFDVKD. The CDR3 is CATSGAGTGGLSGANVLTF. The CDR3 DNA follows: TGTGCCACCAGTGGCGCCGGGACAGGAGGACTCTCTGGGGCCAACGTCCTGACTTTC.

The chain recombines TRBV5-1 with TRBJ1-3; D is uncertain. There are 18 residues in the CDR3. Germline CDR1 reads SGHRS; CDR2 reads YFSETQ. V lost 0 bases to trimming and J lost 0 bases, with 16 bases between them. The CDR3 region is CASSLESRGPSSGNTIYF. DNA of the CDR3: TGCGCCAGCAGCTTGGAAAGTAGAGGTCCCTCCTCTGGAAACACCATATATTTT.

This sequence joins TRBV29-1 and TRBJ1-2; no clear D gene. Germline lookup yields CDR1 SQVTM and CDR2 ANQGSEA. The germline V and J ends were trimmed by 2 bases and 4 bases, with 8 bases remaining between them. The length of the CDR3 is 12 residues. Here the CDR3 reads CSVERTAYGYTF. DNA for the CDR3: TGCAGCGTTGAACGCACAGCCTATGGCTACACCTTC.

The chain has TRBV27 and TRBJ1-5; perhaps TRBD1 as D (5 bases). CDR3 length equals 14 residues. The V and J ends lost 3 bases and 6 bases respectively, with 12 bases between them. CDR1 is MNHEY, CDR2 SMNVEV, per germline (reference sequence). In DNA, the CDR3 is TGTGCCAGCAGTTTGGCGGGGCTGTCTCAGCCCCAGCATTTT. Amino acid sequence: CASSLAGLSQPQHF.

V and J are TRBV27 and TRBJ1-4, with 7 bases identical to TRBD1. Germline V lookup: CDR1 MNHEY, CDR2 SMNVEV (reference sequence). V lost 3 bases and J lost 4; bases outside the gene matches: 5. The CDR3 extends over 15 amino acids. The CDR3 sequence is CASSFQGQLNEKLFF. CDR3 nucleotides: TGTGCCAGCAGTTTTCAGGGACAGCTTAATGAAAAACTGTTTTTT.

This sequence joins TRBV5-4 and TRBJ2-7; TRBD2 matches at 8 bases. From germline, CDR1 is SGHNT and CDR2 YYREEE (reference sequence). V trimming: 0 bases; J trimming: 6 bases; junction bases outside the gene matches: 8. This CDR3 has 15 residues. The CDR3 bases are TGTGCCAGCAGCTTGGCCGGGACTAGTTTTAGCGAGCAGTACTTC. This codes for CASSLAGTSFSEQYF.

The chain recombines TRBV7-5 with TRBJ1-2. TRBV7-5 is a pseudogene. The CDR3 runs to 13 residues. CDR3 DNA sequence: TGTGCCACAGAAGCTTGCGCCGAGGTCGGCTACACCTTC. Protein sequence: CATEACAEVGYTF.

The chain combines TRBV7-9 with TRBJ1-6; 10 bases are a match to TRBD1. Per germline, CDR1 SEHNR and CDR2 FQNEAQ (reference sequence). The CDR3 is 14 residues long. Trimming cost V 4 bases and J 9 bases; bases outside gene matches: 3. This CDR3 reads CASSYRTGGSPLHF. Here the CDR3 DNA reads TGTGCCAGCAGCTATCGGACAGGGGGTTCACCCCTCCACTTT.

The rearrangement joins TRBV9 to TRBJ2-3; TRBD2 aligns across 16 bases. This CDR3 comprises 17 residues. CDR1 and CDR2 from the germline V gene are SGDLS and YYNGEE. V was clipped by 3 bases and J by 1 base; unmatched bases: 2. CDR3 nucleotide sequence: TGTGCCAGCAGCGCCGGGACTAGCGGGGGGGGCACAGATACGCAGTATTTT. Residues: CASSAGTSGGGTDTQYF.

The chain uses TRBV12-3 or TRBV12-4 and TRBJ2-7, with D hard to call. V lost 7 bases to trimming and J lost 0 bases, with 10 bases between them. CDR3 length: 13 residues. CDR3 coding DNA: TGTGCCAGCACCCTTGCGAACTCCTACGAGCAGTACTTC. This sequence encodes CASTLANSYEQYF.

CDR3 in amino acids: CASSFPTKRLAGGADEQFF. Written as DNA, the CDR3 is TGTGCCAGCAGCTTCCCTACCAAGCGACTAGCGGGGGGGGCGGATGAGCAGTTCTTC. The rearrangement uses TRBV7-9 and TRBJ2-1; 14 nucleotides line up with TRBD2. V lost 3 bases and J lost 8; bases outside the gene matches: 15. This CDR3 region has 19 residues. The germline V gene encodes CDR1 SEHNR and CDR2 FQNEAQ (reference sequence).

V and J are TRBV21-1 and TRBJ1-2; the D call TRBD1 from the table was never checked on the DNA. TRBV21-1 is described as a pseudogene. The length of the CDR3 is 15 residues. CDR3 protein: CASRTEIDRVYGYTF. In DNA, the CDR3 is TGTGCCAGCCGAACGGAAATAGACAGGGTATATGGCTACACCTTC.

The V and J genes are TRBV4-2 and TRBJ1-3; D not resolved. CDR1 is LGHNA, CDR2 YNFKEQ, per germline. Trimming took 1 base from V and 5 from J, leaving 15 bases between them. The length of the CDR3 is 16 residues. The CDR3 bases are TGTGCCAGCAGCCAAGGAGGGAACGTCTGGCGAAACACCATATATTTT. It translates to CASSQGGNVWRNTIYF.

The V gene is TRBV9, the J gene TRBJ1-2; 9 nucleotides align to TRBD1. J lost 3 bases, V lost 0 bases, and 6 bases had no gene match. Per the germline V gene, CDR1 is SGDLS and CDR2 is YYNGEE. The CDR3 has 16 amino acids. The CDR3 sequence is CASSVGWDRDYYGYTF. CDR3 sequence (DNA): TGTGCCAGCAGCGTAGGATGGGACAGGGATTACTATGGCTACACCTTC.

The J gene is TRBJ1-3, the V gene TRBV5-5; the D gene is possibly TRBD1 (6 bases). CDR1 and CDR2 (germline): SGHKS, YYEKEE (reference sequence). The CDR3 is 15 residues long. Trimming shortened V by 3 bases and J by 0 bases, and 10 bases separated the two germline ends. CDR3 residues: CASSSGHRSGNTIYF. In nucleotides, the CDR3 is TGTGCCAGCAGCTCGGGACACCGCTCTGGAAACACCATATATTTT.

The chain combines TRBV5-1 with TRBJ1-1; D not certain. The germline gives CDR1 SGHRS, CDR2 YFSETQ. CDR3 size: 13 residues. V was shortened by 6 bases and J by 0 bases, with 9 bases between the two germline ends. The CDR3 DNA reads TGCGCCAGCACCCCGGGGATGAACACTGAAGCTTTCTTT. This gives the protein CASTPGMNTEAFF. Looking up the rest from reference TRBV5-1 and TRBJ1-1 gives the full variable domain: KAGVTQTPRYLIKTRGQQVTLSCSPISGHRSVSWYQQTPGQGLQFLFEYFSETQRNKGNFPGRFSGRQFSNSRSEMNVSTLELGDSALYLCASTPGMNTEAFFGQGTRLTVV.

This chain connects TRBV7-9 to TRBJ2-3, with 7 bases aligning to TRBD1. This CDR3 has 16 residues. J lost 5 bases, V lost 0 bases, and 8 bases had no gene match. The germline V gene encodes CDR1 SEHNR and CDR2 FQNEAQ (reference sequence). This CDR3 is CASSLAGTDLGDTQYF. The CDR3 DNA reads as TGTGCCAGCAGCTTAGCCGGGACAGATCTTGGAGATACGCAGTATTTT. Based on the CDR3 plus reference TRBV7-9 and TRBJ2-3, the full variable domain is DTGVSQNPRHKITKRGQNVTFRCDPISEHNRLYWYRQTLGQGPEFLTYFQNEAQLEKSRLLSDRFSAERPKGSFSTLEIQRTEQGDSAMYLCASSLAGTDLGDTQYFGPGTRLTVL.

This clone was counted once. This rearrangement joins TRBV5-1 to TRBJ1-1; D call uncertain. There are 15 residues in the CDR3. Germline CDR1 reads SGHRS; CDR2 reads YFSETQ. The V and J ends lost 0 bases and 11 bases respectively, with 20 bases between them. CDR3 sequence reads: CASSLEVSGGLRAFF. The CDR3 bases are TGCGCCAGCAGCTTGGAGGTTTCCGGCGGCTTAAGGGCTTTCTTT.

This rearrangement joins TRBV6-2 or TRBV6-3 to TRBJ1-1, with 9 bases that match TRBD1. Germline V lookup: CDR1 MNHEY, CDR2 SVGEGT. V lost 6 bases, J lost 10 bases, and 6 bases stayed unmatched. CDR3 length: 12 amino acids. The CDR3 protein is CASSFGQGRAFF. DNA of the CDR3: TGTGCCAGCAGCTTCGGACAGGGGCGAGCTTTCTTT.

A single count supports this clone. The J gene is TRBJ1-3, the V gene TRBV12-3 or TRBV12-4; D might be TRBD1 (5 bases). CDR3 length: 12 amino acids. The V gene lost 6 bases and the J gene lost 7 bases, with 10 bases spanning the gap. CDR3 DNA: TGTGCCAGCAGGGGGGGATATAACACCATATATTTT. Amino acids: CASRGGYNTIYF.

This clone appeared a single time. The chain joins TRBV18 to TRBJ2-1; D unclear. V was pared by 3 bases and J by 9 bases, with 9 bases between. This CDR3 has 12 amino acids. Per germline, CDR1 KGHSH and CDR2 LQKENI. CDR3 amino acids: CASSPRHAEQFF. Here the CDR3 DNA reads TGTGCCAGCTCACCGAGGCACGCTGAGCAGTTCTTC.

This clone was observed once. The gene calls are TRBV7-8 and TRBJ1-5, with a tentative D call TRBD1 (6 bases). CDR1 SGHVS and CDR2 FQNEAQ come from the germline V gene. The CDR3 runs 17 residues. Trimming pared 1 base from V and 0 bases from J, leaving 13 bases between. The CDR3 reads CASSLEGTSHSNQPQHF. The DNA of the CDR3 is TGTGCCAGCAGCTTAGAAGGGACATCACATAGCAATCAGCCCCAGCATTTT. The whole variable domain, remainder taken from reference TRBV7-8 and TRBJ1-5, is GAGVSQSPRYKVAKRGQDVALRCDPISGHVSLFWYQQALGQGPEFLTYFQNEAQLDKSGLPSDRFFAERPEGSVSTLKIQRTQQEDSAVYLCASSLEGTSHSNQPQHFGDGTRLSIL.

The chain recombines TRBV7-2 with TRBJ1-4; TRBD1 is a possible D gene (5 bases). Germline V gene sequence: CDR1 SGHTA, CDR2 FQGNSA. The CDR3 is 16 residues long. With 2 bases removed from V and 4 bases from J, the gap between germline ends came to 14 bases. In nucleotides, the CDR3 is TGTGCCAGCAGCTTATCTGCCGGGAGGGGTAATGAAAAACTGTTTTTT. Translation gives CASSLSAGRGNEKLFF.

The rearrangement links TRBV9 to TRBJ1-2, with D unclear. CDR1 is SGDLS, CDR2 YYNGEE, per germline. The ends were cut back, 0 bases at V and 7 bases at J, with 7 bases in the middle. The CDR3 has 12 residues. The CDR3 reads CASSVGQSGYTF. The CDR3, as DNA: TGTGCCAGCAGCGTAGGGCAATCTGGCTACACCTTC. Combining the CDR3 with reference TRBV9 and TRBJ1-2 gives the whole variable domain DSGVTQTPKHLITATGQRVTLRCSPRSGDLSVYWYQQSLDQGLQFLIQYYNGEERAKGNILERFSAQQFPDLHSELNLSSLELGDSALYFCASSVGQSGYTFGSGTRLTVV.

This chain connects TRBV21-1 to TRBJ1-1; TRBD1, the table's D call, was not compared with the DNA. TRBV21-1 constitutes a pseudogene. The CDR3 extends over 15 amino acids. The CDR3 nucleotides are TGTGCCAGCAGCAAACCCGACAGTCTAAACACTGAAGCTTTCTTT. This translates into CASSKPDSLNTEAFF.

The chain has TRBV7-9 and TRBJ1-4; 9 bases fit TRBD1. This CDR3 spans 18 amino acids. The junction had 11 bases not matched to a gene; V was cut back by 3 bases and J by 3 bases. CDR1 SEHNR and CDR2 FQNEAQ come from the germline V gene (reference sequence). The CDR3 sequence is CASSFPLTGGSANEKLFF. CDR3 coding DNA: TGTGCCAGCAGCTTTCCACTGACAGGGGGGTCAGCTAATGAAAAACTGTTTTTT.

The CDR3 sequence: CATSRAGHSYEQYF. In nucleotides, the CDR3 is TGTGCCACCAGCAGAGCTGGCCACTCCTACGAGCAGTACTTC. V usage is TRBV15 and J usage is TRBJ2-7; no definite D call. CDR1 and CDR2 from the germline V gene are LNHNV and YYDKDF (reference sequence). The CDR3 is 14 residues long. Trimming took 1 base from V and 0 from J, leaving 7 bases between them.